Below, 6 T cell receptor beta chains from the same sample are listed, as sequenced in a study of blood T cell repertoires in COVID-19. Assay used: immunoSEQ multiplex PCR; TCRdb lists only in-frame clones, some missing. The table shows 90,000 or so clones, with about 90% occurring only once. The source material was peripheral blood. The source of these receptors is a man younger than 30 with COVID-19, enrolled during active disease.

This clone was picked up one time. The genes are TRBV3-1 (or the pseudogene TRBV3-2) and TRBJ2-3; 9 bases are a match to TRBD2. CDR3 length: 16 residues. The V gene end was trimmed by 4 bases and the J gene end by 1 base; junction bases not matched to a gene: 6. The germline V gene has CDR1 LGHDT and CDR2 YNNKEL (reference sequence). DNA for the CDR3: TGTGCCAGCAGCCGGACTAGCGTTCGCCGCACAGATACGCAGTATTTT. Protein product: CASSRTSVRRTDTQYF.

The chain links TRBV28 to TRBJ1-1; 7 nucleotides agree with TRBD1. This CDR3 has 14 amino acids. Germline-derived CDR1 and CDR2 are MDHEN and SYDVKM. With V trimmed by 5 bases and J by 2 bases, 5 bases remained unmatched. The CDR3 coding sequence is TGTGCCAGCAGTCCGTGGGACAGCAACACTGAAGCTTTCTTT. Translation: CASSPWDSNTEAFF.

This rearrangement joins TRBV11-2 to TRBJ2-2; no reliable D call. The CDR3 consists of 13 residues. Germline V gene data show CDR1 as SGHAT and CDR2 as FQNNGV. V dropped 2 bases and J dropped 9 bases, with 10 bases sitting between them. The CDR3 region is CASSLPPLWELFF. CDR3 sequence (DNA): TGTGCCAGCAGCTTACCCCCCCTTTGGGAGCTGTTTTTT.

The genes are TRBV2 and TRBJ1-2; D possibly corresponds to TRBD1 (6 bases). V was shortened by 8 bases and J by 1 base, with 17 bases between the two germline ends. Per germline, CDR1 SNHLY and CDR2 FYNNEI. The CDR3 has 15 amino acids. CDR3 sequence reads: CASSGEGGLNYGYTF. In DNA form, the CDR3 reads TGTGCCAGCTCGGGCGAGGGGGGGCTTAACTATGGCTACACCTTC.

About this clone itself: A read error may account for a junction end that differs from germline. The chain couples TRBV29-1 to TRBJ1-4; weak D call: TRBD1 (5 bases). CDR3 size: 17 residues. CDR1 SQVTM and CDR2 ANQGSEA come from the germline V gene. DNA for the CDR3: TGCAGCGTTCAGCTCAGACAGACCACCGGAGCAAATGAAAAACTGCTTTTT. Its protein is CSVQLRQTTGANEKLLF.

The CDR3 loop is CASSVEGQGGVSPLHF. CDR3 coding DNA: TGTGCCAGCAGCGTAGAAGGGCAAGGAGGGGTTTCACCCCTCCACTTT. The chain combines TRBV9 with TRBJ1-6, with D possibly matching TRBD1 (5 bases). The CDR3 sequence is 16 residues long. CDR1 SGDLS and CDR2 YYNGEE come from the germline V gene. The V gene lost 0 bases and the J gene lost 9 bases, with 16 bases spanning the gap. Combining the CDR3 with reference TRBV9 and TRBJ1-6 gives the whole variable domain DSGVTQTPKHLITATGQRVTLRCSPRSGDLSVYWYQQSLDQGLQFLIQYYNGEERAKGNILERFSAQQFPDLHSELNLSSLELGDSALYFCASSVEGQGGVSPLHFGNGTRLTVT.